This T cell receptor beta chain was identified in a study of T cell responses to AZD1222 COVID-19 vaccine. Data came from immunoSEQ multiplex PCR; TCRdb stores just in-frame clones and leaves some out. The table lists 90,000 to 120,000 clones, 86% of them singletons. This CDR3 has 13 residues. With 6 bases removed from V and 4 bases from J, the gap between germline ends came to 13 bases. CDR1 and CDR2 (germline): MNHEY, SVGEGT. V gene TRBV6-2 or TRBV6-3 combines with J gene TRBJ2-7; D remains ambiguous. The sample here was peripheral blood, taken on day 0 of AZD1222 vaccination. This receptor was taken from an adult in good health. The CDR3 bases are TGTGCCAGCAGCCCTCGGCAGGCATACGAGCAGTACTTC. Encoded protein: CASSPRQAYEQYF.